This T cell receptor (beta chain) is drawn from a study of cytomegalovirus exposure and HLA in healthy donors. The study's findings and limits: A later analysis showed TCR association rates differing by HLA locus, peaking at DRB1 and lowest at HLA-C. Whilst most TCR sequences proved rare, a subset of public TCRs occurred across many donors. Earlier analysis found most TCR beta V segments productive about 90% or about 30% of the time. Association of a missense DCLRE1C variant with TCR beta V- and J-gene trimming was reported in a later analysis.

Primers for the PCR totalled 60 Vbeta and 13 Jbeta. The method was immunoSEQ multiplex PCR; TCRdb's version includes in-frame clones alone and lacks a portion of them. This table has some 150,000 clones, around 60% appearing once. For this clone: Its antigen is unidentified.

The CDR3 runs 15 residues. V was clipped by 4 bases and J by 8 bases; unmatched bases: 11. The germline gives CDR1 SGDLS, CDR2 YYNGEE. This sequence was found in a woman aged 60 to 75 in good health and CMV-seropositive. The sample taken for sequencing was PBMCs. The J gene is TRBJ1-4, the V gene TRBV9; the match to TRBD1 covers 7 bases. Here the CDR3 DNA reads TGTGCCAGCAGCCCTAGGACAGGAGGGAGGGAAAAACTGTTTTTT. This codes for CASSPRTGGREKLFF.